The 14 T cell receptor beta chains listed next were all sequenced from one sample in a study of blood T cells in healthy people across ages. Together with a sample-barcoded 5' primer, a J-beta primer mix was included in a second PCR lasting roughly 6 to 12 cycles. TCRdb redid the calling of the 5' RACE reads with MiXCR, one entry per CDR3 protein. Among roughly 680,000 distinct CDR3 sequences listed, around 20% were seen once. Sequenced input: blood. All receptors come from an older man in good health.

This clonotype was detected a few times. The V gene is TRBV11-2, the J gene TRBJ2-3, with TRBD2 identical over 13 bases. The CDR3 extends over 15 amino acids. CDR1 and CDR2 from the germline V gene are SGHAT and FQNNGV. V dropped 5 bases and J dropped 5; count of bases not matched to a gene: 4. In nucleotides, the CDR3 is TGTGCCAGCAGCATCGGACTAGCGGGAGTAGATACGCAGTATTTT. Amino acid sequence: CASSIGLAGVDTQYF.

This clonotype was counted a few times. J is TRBJ2-7 and V is TRBV21-1; TRBD1, as called in the table, went unchecked against the DNA. TRBV21-1 counts as a pseudogene. The CDR3 runs 15 residues. The CDR3: CASSEDRGPAYEQYF. The CDR3 DNA reads as TGTGCCAGCAGCGAAGACAGGGGGCCAGCCTACGAGCAGTACTTC.

This clonotype was observed a few times. The rearrangement uses TRBV29-1 and TRBJ2-7; D ambiguous. CDR1 is SQVTM, CDR2 ANQGSEA, per germline. V lost 4 bases and J lost 0, with 7 bases in between. The CDR3 consists of 12 residues. CDR3 sequence (DNA): TGCAGCGTTGGAAAAGGCTCCTACGAGCAGTACTTC. Translating gives CSVGKGSYEQYF.

This clonotype was counted between two and nine times. The chain has TRBV7-2 and TRBJ2-1, with TRBD2 matching 11 bases. Germline CDR1 and CDR2: SGHTA and FQGNSA. The CDR3 totals 15 residues. Unmatched junction bases numbered 6, after V lost 1 base and J lost 10 bases. The CDR3 region is CASSLGVSGRGEQFF. CDR3 sequence (DNA): TGTGCCAGCAGCTTAGGGGTTAGCGGGAGGGGGGAGCAGTTCTTC. The complete variable domain, with remaining parts taken from reference TRBV7-2 and TRBJ2-1, reads GAGVSQSPSNKVTEKGKDVELRCDPISGHTALYWYRQSLGQGLEFLIYFQGNSAPDKSGLPSDRFSAERTGGSVSTLTIQRTQQEDSAVYLCASSLGVSGRGEQFFGPGTRLTVL.

This clonotype has only a few counts. The V call is TRBV27, the J call TRBJ2-2; D ambiguous. This CDR3 is 17 amino acids long. Looked up from germline, CDR1 is MNHEY and CDR2 is SMNVEV (reference sequence). Trimming removed 3 bases at V and 0 bases at J, with 14 bases between. The CDR3 is CASSLVRELPNTGELFF. The CDR3 DNA reads TGTGCCAGCAGTTTGGTTCGCGAACTACCGAACACCGGGGAGCTGTTTTTT.

The J gene is TRBJ2-3, the V gene TRBV12-3 or TRBV12-4, with 9 bases fitting TRBD2. The J segment lost 7 bases and the V segment lost 6 bases, leaving 8 bases of the junction unmatched. This CDR3 has 14 amino acids. CDR3 sequence reads: CASSSAGGPNTQYF. The CDR3 region has the DNA TGTGCCAGCAGCTCCGCGGGAGGGCCAAATACGCAGTATTTT.

This clonotype was seen more than once but under ten times. The chain is built from TRBV30 and TRBJ1-4; TRBD1 agrees at 7 bases. CDR3 length: 15 residues. J was trimmed by 6 bases and V by 3 bases; bases with no gene match: 10. Germline CDR1 and CDR2: GTSNPN and SVGIG (reference sequence). For the CDR3, the DNA is TGTGCCTGGAGAGCACCGCCAGGGGGGTATGAAAAACTGTTTTTT. The encoded protein is CAWRAPPGGYEKLFF. The full variable domain, completed using reference TRBV30 and TRBJ1-4, is SQTIHQWPATLVQPVGSPLSLECTVEGTSNPNLYWYRQAAGRGLQLLFYSVGIGQISSEVPQNLSASRPQDRQFILSSKKLLLSDSGFYLCAWRAPPGGYEKLFFGSGTQLSVL.

This clonotype was counted between two and nine times. The chain combines TRBV29-1 with TRBJ2-1; the match to TRBD2 covers 13 bases. The CDR3 is 13 amino acids. Germline assignment: CDR1 SQVTM and CDR2 ANQGSEA. The V segment lost 7 bases and the J segment 8 bases; nucleotides outside the gene matches: 5. CDR3 DNA: TGCAGCGCCGGGACTAGCGGGAAATATGAGCAGTTCTTC. This encodes CSAGTSGKYEQFF.

The rearrangement joins TRBV7-2 to TRBJ1-2; TRBD1 matches 7 bases. The CDR3 consists of 17 residues. After removal of 0 bases from V and 0 bases from J, the junction contained 7 bases not matched to a gene. Germline-derived CDR1 and CDR2 are SGHTA and FQGNSA. CDR3 amino acids: CASSLAGTVGANYGYTF. As DNA, the CDR3 is TGTGCCAGCAGCTTAGCGGGGACAGTGGGGGCTAACTATGGCTACACCTTC.

This clonotype appeared many times. Here the CDR3 DNA reads TGTGCCAGCAGCCAAGGACTAGCGGGCCCCTACGAGCAGTACTTC. This sequence encodes CASSQGLAGPYEQYF. V gene TRBV14 combines with J gene TRBJ2-7; TRBD2 matches 10 bases. This CDR3 contains 15 residues. CDR1 SGHDN and CDR2 FVKESK come from the germline V gene. V lost 1 base, J lost 2 bases, and 2 bases stayed unmatched.

This chain uses TRBV10-3 with TRBJ2-7; D is ambiguous. Looked up from germline, CDR1 is ENHRY and CDR2 is SYGVKD. The V gene lost 4 bases and the J gene lost 5 bases, with 6 bases spanning the gap. This CDR3 contains 11 residues. The CDR3 DNA sequence: TGTGCCATCAGTGCTGGGAACGAGCAGTACTTC. It translates to CAISAGNEQYF.

This clonotype has at least ten counts. V and J are TRBV6-6 and TRBJ2-1, with 13 bases matching TRBD2. CDR3 size: 17 residues. The germline V gene has CDR1 MNHNY and CDR2 SVGAGI (reference sequence). The J segment lost 2 bases and the V segment lost 1 base, leaving 2 bases of the junction unmatched. As DNA, the CDR3 is TGTGCCAGCAGTTACTGGGGACTAGCGGGGCCCTACAATGAGCAGTTCTTC. It codes for CASSYWGLAGPYNEQFF.

This clonotype has a count of ten or more. V usage is TRBV5-1 and J usage is TRBJ2-1; D is ambiguous. Germline assignment: CDR1 SGHRS and CDR2 YFSETQ. V was cut by 4 bases and J by 2 bases, with 13 bases left in between. The CDR3 is 15 residues long. The CDR3 is CASSPLSPPYNEQFF. The DNA for the CDR3 is TGCGCCAGCAGCCCCCTTTCTCCCCCCTACAATGAGCAGTTCTTC. Together with reference TRBV5-1 and TRBJ2-1, the CDR3 gives the full variable domain: KAGVTQTPRYLIKTRGQQVTLSCSPISGHRSVSWYQQTPGQGLQFLFEYFSETQRNKGNFPGRFSGRQFSNSRSEMNVSTLELGDSALYLCASSPLSPPYNEQFFGPGTRLTVL.

This clonotype was picked up a small number of times. The chain has TRBV3-1 and TRBJ2-5, with TRBD2 matching 10 bases. The better agreement between TRBJ2-1 and the DNA end casts doubt on the J call. The germline gives CDR1 LGHDT, CDR2 YNNKEL (reference sequence). The CDR3 extends over 14 amino acids. The CDR3 reads CASALAGRDDEQFF. Written as DNA, the CDR3 is TGTGCCAGCGCACTAGCGGGACGCGACGATGAGCAGTTCTTC.